This T cell receptor beta chain was observed in a study of PD-1 blockade in classical Hodgkin lymphoma. TCRdb keeps only in-frame clones here, not all; method: immunoSEQ multiplex PCR. The table has 13,000 or so clones, 80% seen once; the top ten hold roughly 24%. A remark on this clone: Antigen unknown.

Each of the patients experienced relapse following autologous stem cell transplantation, and their brentuximab vedotin exposure differed. Study-wide findings and caveats: TCR diversity in CD4+, not CD8+, cells rose significantly by C4D1. Reports described newly diagnosed patients as having lower baseline TCR diversity than healthy donors.

V lost 5 bases, J lost 8 bases, and 16 bases lay in between. Per the germline V gene, CDR1 is SGHRS and CDR2 is YFSETQ. This CDR3 is built from 14 residues. This sequence was found in a human donor with classical Hodgkin lymphoma. The chain links TRBV5-1 to TRBJ1-4; D is ambiguous. The sequences come from peripheral blood mononuclear cells (PBMCs), collected at baseline. The CDR3 protein is CASSSESSGEKLFF. The CDR3 DNA reads as TGCGCCAGCAGTTCTGAGTCATCTGGGGAAAAACTGTTTTTT.